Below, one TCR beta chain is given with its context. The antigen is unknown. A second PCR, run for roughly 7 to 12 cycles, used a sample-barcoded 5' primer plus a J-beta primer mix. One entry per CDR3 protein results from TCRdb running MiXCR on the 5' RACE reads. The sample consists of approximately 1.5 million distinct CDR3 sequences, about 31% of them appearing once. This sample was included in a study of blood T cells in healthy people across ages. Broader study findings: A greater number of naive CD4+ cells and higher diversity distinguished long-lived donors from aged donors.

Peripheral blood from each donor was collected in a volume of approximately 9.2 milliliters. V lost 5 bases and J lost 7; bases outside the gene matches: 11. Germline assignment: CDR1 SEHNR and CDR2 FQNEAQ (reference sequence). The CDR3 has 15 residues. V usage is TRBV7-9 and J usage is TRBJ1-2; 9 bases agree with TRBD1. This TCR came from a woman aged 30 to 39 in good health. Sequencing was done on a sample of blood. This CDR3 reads CASSGRLGQGSGYTF. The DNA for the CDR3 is TGTGCCAGCAGCGGCCGGCTGGGACAGGGTAGTGGCTACACCTTC.